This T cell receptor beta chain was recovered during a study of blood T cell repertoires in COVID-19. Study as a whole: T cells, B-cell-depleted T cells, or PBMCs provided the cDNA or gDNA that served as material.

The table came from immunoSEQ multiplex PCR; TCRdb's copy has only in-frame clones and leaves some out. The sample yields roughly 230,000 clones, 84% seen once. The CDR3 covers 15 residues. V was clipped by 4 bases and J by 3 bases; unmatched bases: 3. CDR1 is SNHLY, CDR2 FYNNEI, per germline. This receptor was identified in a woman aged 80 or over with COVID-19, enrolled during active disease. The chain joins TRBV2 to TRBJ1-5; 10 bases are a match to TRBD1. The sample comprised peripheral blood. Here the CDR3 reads CASSGTGGVNQPQHF. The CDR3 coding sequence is TGTGCCAGCAGTGGGACAGGGGGGGTCAATCAGCCCCAGCATTTT.